This passage covers 29 T cell receptor beta chains from one sample sequenced in a study of blood T cell repertoires in COVID-19 (TCRdb year 2020). Libraries came from the immunoSEQ multiplex PCR assay. TCRdb retrieved this table from immuneACCESS and kept in-frame rearrangements only. Not all clones are present; in checked studies, unresolved V genes account for under half, and no reason is known for the remainder. This sample comprises around 380,000 clones, 81% of them detected only once. Jointly, the top ten make up 0.85% to 1.2% of the sample. The sequencing sample was made of peripheral blood. These receptors were taken from a human donor with acute or convalescent COVID-19. The donor label of this sample is uncertain.

The rearrangement uses TRBV11-2 and TRBJ2-2; TRBD2 matches 11 bases. V gave up 4 bases and J gave up 0 bases; unmatched junction bases: 7. Per the germline V gene, CDR1 is SGHAT and CDR2 is FQNNGV. The CDR3 loop spans 18 amino acids. The CDR3 nucleotides read TGTGCCAGCAGCTCCTTCGGACTAGCGGGCCCGAACACCGGGGAGCTGTTTTTT. Protein product: CASSSFGLAGPNTGELFF. The full variable domain, rest sourced from reference TRBV11-2 and TRBJ2-2, is EAGVAQSPRYKIIEKRQSVAFWCNPISGHATLYWYQQILGQGPKLLIQFQNNGVVDDSQLPKDRFSAERLKGVDSTLKIQPAKLEDSAVYLCASSSFGLAGPNTGELFFGEGSRLTVL.

V is TRBV11-2 and J is TRBJ1-1; D is possibly TRBD1 (6 bases). Germline lookup yields CDR1 SGHAT and CDR2 FQNNGV. The CDR3 extends over 13 amino acids. V lost 5 bases and J 4 bases, leaving 11 bases between the germline ends. This chain's CDR3 is CASSPRTATEAFF. The DNA of the CDR3 is TGTGCCAGCAGCCCCCGGACAGCCACTGAAGCTTTCTTT.

The V call is TRBV2, the J call TRBJ2-2; the D gene is possibly TRBD2 (5 bases). V shed 2 bases and J shed 0 bases, with 10 bases lying between them. Germline lookup yields CDR1 SNHLY and CDR2 FYNNEI. CDR3 length: 16 residues. The CDR3 sequence: CASSERLATNTGELFF. The CDR3 DNA is TGTGCCAGCAGTGAAAGGCTAGCAACGAACACCGGGGAGCTGTTTTTT.

J is TRBJ2-5 and V is TRBV2, with 12 bases lining up with TRBD2. The CDR3 loop spans 17 amino acids. CDR1 is SNHLY and CDR2 is FYNNEI in the germline V gene. J was trimmed by 0 bases and V by 5 bases; bases with no gene match: 7. In DNA form, the CDR3 reads TGTGCCAGCAGTCAAACCGGGACTAGCGGGTACCAAGAGACCCAGTACTTC. Its protein product is CASSQTGTSGYQETQYF.

This clone was counted once. The chain joins TRBV18 to TRBJ1-6, with 9 nucleotides matching TRBD1. Germline CDR1 reads KGHSH; CDR2 reads LQKENI. CDR3 length: 15 residues. V was clipped by 4 bases and J by 7 bases; unmatched bases: 5. CDR3 coding DNA: TGTGCCAGCTCACAACAGGGGGCGCAGAATTCACCCCTCCACTTT. This encodes CASSQQGAQNSPLHF.

This clone has a handful of counts. The chain recombines TRBV19 with TRBJ1-5; no clear D gene. Germline values: CDR1 LNHDA, CDR2 SQIVND (reference sequence). This CDR3 is built from 17 residues. With 0 bases removed from V and 0 bases from J, the gap between germline ends came to 12 bases. The CDR3 DNA follows: TGTGCCAGTAGTATAGATCCCCAGACTTATAGCAATCAGCCCCAGCATTTT. Translating it yields CASSIDPQTYSNQPQHF. The full variable domain, rest sourced from reference TRBV19 and TRBJ1-5, is DGGITQSPKYLFRKEGQNVTLSCEQNLNHDAMYWYRQDPGQGLRLIYYSQIVNDFQKGDIAEGYSVSREKKESFPLTVTSAQKNPTAFYLCASSIDPQTYSNQPQHFGDGTRLSIL.

V is TRBV4-1 and J is TRBJ2-1, with 9 bases lining up with TRBD2. CDR1 and CDR2 (germline): MGHRA, YSYEKL. J gave up 6 bases and V 2 bases, and 5 bases lay outside the gene matches. The CDR3 totals 15 residues. The CDR3 region is CASSQYVAGANEQFF. CDR3 DNA: TGCGCCAGCAGCCAATATGTAGCGGGGGCCAATGAGCAGTTCTTC.

The chain joins TRBV7-6 to TRBJ2-2, with D possibly TRBD1 on 6 matching bases. V lost 8 bases and J 0 bases, leaving 10 bases between the germline ends. The CDR3 extends over 14 amino acids. Germline loops: CDR1 SGHVS, CDR2 FNYEAQ. The CDR3 loop reads CASGRTANTGELFF. The CDR3 nucleotides read TGTGCCAGCGGCCGGACAGCGAACACCGGGGAGCTGTTTTTT.

This chain links TRBV7-2 with TRBJ2-2; 7 nucleotides match TRBD2. Per germline, CDR1 SGHTA and CDR2 FQGNSA. The CDR3 runs 16 residues. The junction had 7 bases not matched to a gene; V was cut back by 4 bases and J by 2 bases. Written as DNA, the CDR3 is TGTGCCAGCAGCTCTAGCGGAGTACTAAACACCGGGGAGCTGTTTTTT. Protein product: CASSSSGVLNTGELFF.

This chain links TRBV7-4 with TRBJ1-5; 11 nucleotides align to TRBD1. The length of the CDR3 is 15 residues. Germline V CDR1 and CDR2: SGHVT, SQSDAQ. Losses at the gene ends were 5 bases for V and 5 bases for J; bases not matched to a gene: 5. The CDR3 loop reads CASSNWDRGDQPQHF. For the CDR3, the DNA is TGTGCCAGCAGCAACTGGGACAGGGGGGATCAGCCCCAGCATTTT.

This clone showed up just once. For the CDR3, the DNA is TGTGCCAGCAGCCAAGCCGCTGGGACAGGGGATGAAAAACTGTTTTTT. Protein: CASSQAAGTGDEKLFF. V usage is TRBV4-2 and J usage is TRBJ1-4, with 10 bases that match TRBD1. Trimming at V came to 1 base and at J to 6 bases, leaving 5 bases not matched to a gene. Germline V gene lookup returns CDR1 LGHNA and CDR2 YNFKEQ. This CDR3 is 16 amino acids long.

The chain combines TRBV18 with TRBJ1-1; maybe TRBD1 (5 bases). Trimming removed 6 bases from V and 0 bases from J, with 14 bases in between. The CDR3 spans 15 residues. Germline V gives CDR1 KGHSH, CDR2 LQKENI. CDR3 residues: CASSRTGPMNTEAFF. Written as DNA, the CDR3 is TGTGCCAGCTCCCGAACAGGTCCGATGAACACTGAAGCTTTCTTT.

J is TRBJ1-2 and V is TRBV18; D is possibly TRBD1 (6 bases). V was pared by 3 bases and J by 2 bases, with 10 bases between. The CDR3 sequence is 14 residues long. The germline V gene has CDR1 KGHSH and CDR2 LQKENI. CDR3 sequence reads: CASSPRTENYGYTF. As DNA, the CDR3 is TGTGCCAGCTCACCGCGGACAGAGAACTATGGCTACACCTTC.

Concerning this clone: Other DNA sequences within the sample encode an identical CDR3. The chain has TRBV18 and TRBJ2-5; D possibly corresponds to TRBD1 (6 bases). The length of the CDR3 is 13 residues. The V end was cut by 3 bases, the J end by 4 bases, with 9 bases between. From germline, CDR1 is KGHSH and CDR2 LQKENI. The CDR3 DNA reads as TGTGCCAGCTCACCTAGAGGGGGAGAGACCCAGTACTTC. Protein product: CASSPRGGETQYF.

The rearrangement uses TRBV28 and TRBJ1-4; 7 bases match TRBD1. The CDR3 is 16 residues long. V lost 5 bases and J lost 2; bases outside the gene matches: 8. CDR1 is MDHEN and CDR2 is SYDVKM in the germline V gene. Here the CDR3 DNA reads TGTGCCAGCAGTAGGCGAGGGGGCGTCACTAATGAAAAACTGTTTTTT. Its translation is CASSRRGGVTNEKLFF.

V gene TRBV5-6 combines with J gene TRBJ2-1, with 7 nucleotides matching TRBD2. J gave up 9 bases and V 4 bases, and 13 bases lay outside the gene matches. In germline, CDR1 is SGHDT, CDR2 YYEEEE. The CDR3 covers 15 residues. The CDR3 sequence: CASSPEAGRLSEQFF. CDR3 coding DNA: TGTGCCAGCAGCCCCGAAGCGGGAAGGTTGAGTGAGCAGTTCTTC.

The chain uses TRBV19 and TRBJ2-2; possible D gene TRBD2, 7 bases. V dropped 7 bases and J dropped 0 bases, with 12 bases sitting between them. Germline assignment: CDR1 LNHDA and CDR2 SQIVND (reference sequence). This CDR3 has 15 residues. The CDR3 region has the DNA TGTGCCAGTAAGGGGGGGACCACGAACACCGGGGAGCTGTTTTTT. Amino acid sequence: CASKGGTTNTGELFF.

This rearrangement joins TRBV6-1 to TRBJ1-1, with TRBD1 matching 10 bases. From germline, CDR1 is MNHNS and CDR2 SASEGT. The trim removed 3 bases at V and 2 bases at J, leaving 3 bases unmatched. This CDR3 is built from 15 residues. CDR3 sequence: CASSETGGINTEAFF. The CDR3 DNA follows: TGTGCCAGCAGTGAGACAGGGGGCATCAACACTGAAGCTTTCTTT.

The chain recombines TRBV2 with TRBJ2-1; D uncertain. The V end was cut by 3 bases, the J end by 0 bases, with 6 bases between. This CDR3 comprises 14 residues. CDR1 and CDR2 from the germline V gene are SNHLY and FYNNEI. The CDR3 DNA sequence: TGTGCCAGCAGTGAGGAGAGCTCCTACAATGAGCAGTTCTTC. Its translation: CASSEESSYNEQFF.

The DNA of the CDR3 is TGTGCCTGGAGTCCAGGGCCCCGGCAGCCCCAGCATTTT. Protein sequence: CAWSPGPRQPQHF. The genes are TRBV30 and TRBJ1-5, with a weak D call TRBD1 (5 bases). V was trimmed by 2 bases and J by 7 bases, leaving 12 bases between them. The CDR3 has 13 residues. The germline CDR1 and CDR2 sequences are GTSNPN and SVGIG (reference sequence).

J is TRBJ1-1 and V is TRBV27; tentative D call: TRBD1 (5 bases). The CDR3 totals 15 residues. Germline loops: CDR1 MNHEY, CDR2 SMNVEV (reference sequence). V was cut by 0 bases and J by 7 bases, with 15 bases left in between. The CDR3 region has the DNA TGTGCCAGCAGTTTATCGCGGGGGATAGCCTTTGAAGCTTTCTTT. This encodes CASSLSRGIAFEAFF.

The V gene is TRBV9, the J gene TRBJ1-3, with no clear D. V was trimmed by 2 bases and J by 2 bases, leaving 5 bases between them. Germline V gives CDR1 SGDLS, CDR2 YYNGEE. The CDR3 covers 13 residues. CDR3 bases: TGTGCCAGCAGCGTTAGTACTGGAAACACCATATATTTT. Encoded protein: CASSVSTGNTIYF.

J is TRBJ1-2 and V is TRBV18; D may be TRBD1 (6 bases). Looked up from germline, CDR1 is KGHSH and CDR2 is LQKENI. With 5 bases removed from V and 8 bases from J, the gap between germline ends came to 15 bases. This CDR3 contains 13 residues. CDR3 coding DNA: TGTGCCAGCTCATCCCAGGGGATGGAGGGCTACACCTTC. As protein: CASSSQGMEGYTF.

The J gene is TRBJ2-1, the V gene TRBV7-7; 9 nucleotides line up with TRBD2. This CDR3 has 15 residues. Trimming cost V 1 base and J 4 bases; bases outside gene matches: 2. CDR1 is SSHAT and CDR2 is FNYEAQ in the germline V gene (reference sequence). CDR3 DNA sequence: TGTGCCAGCAGCTTAGTAAGCGGGGGGTACAATGAGCAGTTCTTC. It yields the protein CASSLVSGGYNEQFF.

The V gene is TRBV2, the J gene TRBJ1-1; tentatively, D is TRBD1 (5 bases). Trimming removed 4 bases at V and 7 bases at J, with 13 bases between. The germline V gene encodes CDR1 SNHLY and CDR2 FYNNEI. This CDR3 contains 13 residues. In DNA, the CDR3 is TGTGCCAGCAGTGGGGGGGAAGTAATTGAAGCTTTCTTT. Amino acids: CASSGGEVIEAFF.

The chain couples TRBV30 to TRBJ1-3; the D is unclear. This CDR3 spans 11 amino acids. Trimming pared 3 bases from V and 7 bases from J, leaving 7 bases between. CDR1 and CDR2 from the germline V gene are GTSNPN and SVGIG (reference sequence). CDR3 amino acids: CAWSQANTIYF. CDR3 sequence (DNA): TGTGCCTGGAGCCAGGCTAACACCATATATTTT.

V usage is TRBV18 and J usage is TRBJ2-4; 7 bases align to TRBD1. The CDR3 length is 14 residues. Germline V gene lookup returns CDR1 KGHSH and CDR2 LQKENI. With V trimmed by 4 bases and J by 5 bases, 5 bases remained unmatched. The CDR3 DNA reads TGTGCCAGCTCACTTCGACAGGGAGAAAACATTCAGTACTTC. It yields the protein CASSLRQGENIQYF.

V usage is TRBV14 and J usage is TRBJ1-2; D is unresolved. CDR1 and CDR2 (germline): SGHDN, FVKESK. The V and J ends lost 4 bases and 2 bases respectively, with 11 bases between them. CDR3 length equals 14 residues. The CDR3 loop reads CASSPQSGNYGYTF. CDR3 DNA: TGTGCCAGCAGCCCCCAATCCGGGAACTATGGCTACACCTTC.

The chain joins TRBV6-5 to TRBJ1-1, with 9 nucleotides matching TRBD1. Germline V gives CDR1 MNHEY, CDR2 SVGAGI. J lost 3 bases, V lost 7 bases, and 6 bases had no gene match. The length of the CDR3 is 14 residues. CDR3 nucleotides: TGTGCCAGCACCATGGACAGGGGTGACACTGAAGCTTTCTTT. Translating gives CASTMDRGDTEAFF.